The clone carrying this T cell receptor (beta chain) occurred a few times. Its specificity is not known. The data are from a study of T-cell memory formation after mild COVID-19. Study results and caveats: Contracting CD4+ clones were located mainly in CM and EM, and CD8+ clones in EMRA.

Germline values: CDR1 SGHTA, CDR2 FQGNSA. The CDR3 spans 15 residues. Trimming removed 5 bases at V and 6 bases at J, with 20 bases between. TCRdb passed the 5' RACE reads through MiXCR, listing each CDR3 protein once. The table has over 55,000 distinct CDR3 sequences, about 12% seen once. The sample was PBMCs or a T cell subset sorted from them (not recorded which). The V gene is TRBV7-2, the J gene TRBJ2-7; a weak D match, TRBD2 (5 bases). The receptor was isolated from a young man who had mild COVID-19 (a few samples of this study predate the infection). Cell type and time point are not known. DNA of the CDR3: TGTGCCAGCAGCCCAAATCGCCTAGCCCCGGCCGAGCAGTACTTC. This sequence encodes CASSPNRLAPAEQYF.